The sequence of this T cell receptor beta chain was determined in a study of T cell repertoires in cytomegalovirus infection. Study summary: Through public TCR beta signatures, both CMV infection and matching HLA type were indicated. Study-wide results and caveats: The ex vivo response was dominated by HLA-C-restricted CMV-specific TCR beta clonotypes.

TCRdb used MiXCR to reprocess the reads, holding one entry per CDR3 protein. This table has 900,000 to 950,000 distinct CDR3 sequences, 30% to 40% appearing once. This clonotype occurred many times. Its antigen is unidentified. Trimming removed 5 bases from V and 3 bases from J, with 11 bases in between. Germline V CDR1 and CDR2: SGHVS, FQNEAQ. The CDR3 runs 14 residues. The rearrangement links TRBV7-8 to TRBJ2-1, with no clear D. The clonotype was recovered from a human donor in good health (CMV status not recorded). Some clones in this sample may be carry-over from other donors' samples. The sequencing here drew on cultured CD8+ T cells from PBMCs, taken from culture after CMV antigen stimulation. CDR3 sequence reads: CASSPILNYNEQFF. For the CDR3, the DNA is TGTGCCAGCAGCCCAATTCTCAACTACAATGAGCAGTTCTTC.